This T cell receptor (beta chain) emerged from a study of regulatory T cells in long-lasting Graves disease. The V end lost 8 bases, the J end lost 5 bases, and 14 bases lay between the germline ends. CDR3 length: 13 amino acids. Germline lookup yields CDR1 ENHRY and CDR2 SYGVKD. This clonotype was picked up many times. With iRepertoire HTBI primers and Arm-PCR of CDR3 regions, TCR beta libraries were built. MiXCR, applied by TCRdb to the multiplex PCR reads, yields one record per CDR3 protein. The sample includes about 500,000 distinct CDR3 sequences, roughly 17% seen only once; the top ten take 12%. The time point denotes: newly diagnosed GD, antithyroid drugs for less than 3 months. PBMCs were the source of the RNA used for TCR sequencing. These data were also reused for a study on T cells in Graves' hyperthyroidism and ophthalmopathy. That report notes: Blood samples included most of the expanded thyroid clonotypes exceeding 0.001.

The rearrangement joins TRBV10-3 to TRBJ2-3; D remains ambiguous. The TCR originated in a man aged 40-49 years with Graves disease. Sequencing was performed on peripheral blood mononuclear cells (PBMCs), taken at new diagnosis, from a patient treated with antithyroid drugs. The CDR3 bases are TGTGCCATCGGACGCAACATAGGAGATACGCAGTATTTT. Its protein is CAIGRNIGDTQYF.